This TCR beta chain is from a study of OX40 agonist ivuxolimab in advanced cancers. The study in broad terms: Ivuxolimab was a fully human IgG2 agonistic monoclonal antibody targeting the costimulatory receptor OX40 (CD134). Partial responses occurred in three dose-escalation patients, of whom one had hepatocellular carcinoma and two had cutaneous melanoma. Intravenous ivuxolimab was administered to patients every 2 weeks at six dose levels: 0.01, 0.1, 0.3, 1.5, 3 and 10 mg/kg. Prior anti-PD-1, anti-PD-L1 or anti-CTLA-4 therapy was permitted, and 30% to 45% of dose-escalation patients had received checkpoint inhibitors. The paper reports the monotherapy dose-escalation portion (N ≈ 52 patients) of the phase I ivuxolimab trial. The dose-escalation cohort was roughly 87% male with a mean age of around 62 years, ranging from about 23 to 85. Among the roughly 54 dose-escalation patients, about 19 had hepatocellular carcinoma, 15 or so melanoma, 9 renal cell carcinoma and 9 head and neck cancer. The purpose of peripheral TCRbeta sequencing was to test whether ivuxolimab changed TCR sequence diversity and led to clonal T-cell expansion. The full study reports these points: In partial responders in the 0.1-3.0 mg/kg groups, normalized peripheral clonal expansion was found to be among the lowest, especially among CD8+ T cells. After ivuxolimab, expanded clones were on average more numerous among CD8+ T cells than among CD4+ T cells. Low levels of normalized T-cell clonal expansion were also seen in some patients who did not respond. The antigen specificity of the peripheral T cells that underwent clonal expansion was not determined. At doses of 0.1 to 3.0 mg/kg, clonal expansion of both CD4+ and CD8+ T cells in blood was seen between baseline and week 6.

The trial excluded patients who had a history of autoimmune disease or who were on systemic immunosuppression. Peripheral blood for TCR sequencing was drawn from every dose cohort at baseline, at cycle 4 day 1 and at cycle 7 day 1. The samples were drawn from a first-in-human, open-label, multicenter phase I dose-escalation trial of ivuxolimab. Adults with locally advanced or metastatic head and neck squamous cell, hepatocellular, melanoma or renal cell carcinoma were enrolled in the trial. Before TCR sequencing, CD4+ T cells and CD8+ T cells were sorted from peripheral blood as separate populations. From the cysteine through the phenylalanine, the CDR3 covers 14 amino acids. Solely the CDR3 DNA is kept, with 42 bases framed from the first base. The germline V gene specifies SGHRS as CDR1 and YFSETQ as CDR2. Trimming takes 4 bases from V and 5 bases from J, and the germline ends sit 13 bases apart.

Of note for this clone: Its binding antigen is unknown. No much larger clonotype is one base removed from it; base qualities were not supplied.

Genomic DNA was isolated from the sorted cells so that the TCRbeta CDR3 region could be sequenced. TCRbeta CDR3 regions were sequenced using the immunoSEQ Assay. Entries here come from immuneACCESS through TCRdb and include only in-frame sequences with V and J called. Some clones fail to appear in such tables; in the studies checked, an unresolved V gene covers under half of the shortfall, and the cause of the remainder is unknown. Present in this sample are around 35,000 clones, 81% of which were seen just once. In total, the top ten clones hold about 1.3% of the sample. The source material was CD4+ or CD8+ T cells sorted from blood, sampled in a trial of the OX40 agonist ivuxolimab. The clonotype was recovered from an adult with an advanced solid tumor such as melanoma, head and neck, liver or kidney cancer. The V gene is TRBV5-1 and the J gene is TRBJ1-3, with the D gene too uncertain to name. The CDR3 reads CASSPGSARNTIYF. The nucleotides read TGCGCCAGCAGCCCCGGGTCGGCTCGAAACACCATATATTTT.